Below are 13 T cell receptor beta chains sequenced from a single sample in a study of spatial heterogeneity in lung cancer. Time point defined: sample taken at primary tumor resection. From the 5' RACE reads, TCRdb called clonotypes with MiXCR, one entry per CDR3 protein. This table holds about 6,100 distinct CDR3 sequences, 7.8% found once. The sequences come from normal lung tissue next to the tumor, collected at surgery. Every receptor here comes from a female donor with early-stage non-small cell lung cancer.

This clonotype qualifies as medium-sized. The rearrangement joins TRBV11-2 to TRBJ2-2, with TRBD1 matching 10 bases. In germline, CDR1 is SGHAT, CDR2 FQNNGV. J was trimmed by 7 bases and V by 7 bases; bases with no gene match: 9. The CDR3 spans 15 residues. The CDR3 spells CASTLTGGSYGELFF. CDR3 nucleotides: TGTGCCAGCACCCTGACAGGGGGCAGTTACGGGGAGCTGTTTTTT.

This clonotype is labeled medium-sized (0.01 to 0.1%). V gene TRBV7-3 combines with J gene TRBJ1-6; no clear D. The CDR3 has 14 amino acids. Trimming took 5 bases from V and 6 from J, leaving 11 bases between them. Germline lookup yields CDR1 SGHTA and CDR2 FQGTGA. CDR3 loop: CASSQLGPNSPLHF. The CDR3 nucleotides are TGTGCCAGCAGCCAGCTCGGACCTAATTCACCCCTCCACTTT.

J is TRBJ2-3 and V is TRBV12-5; D ambiguous. The V end lost 6 bases, the J end lost 2 bases, and 18 bases lay between the germline ends. The CDR3 runs to 16 residues. CDR1 and CDR2 from the germline V gene are LGHNT and FRNRAP. This CDR3 reads CASGATVLGPTDTQYF. The CDR3 DNA follows: TGTGCTAGTGGCGCCACTGTCCTAGGCCCCACAGATACGCAGTATTTT.

The chain employs TRBV12-3 or TRBV12-4 and TRBJ2-5, with 9 nucleotides matching TRBD1. CDR3 size: 14 residues. J was trimmed by 2 bases and V by 5 bases; bases with no gene match: 3. The CDR3 sequence is CASSRGQGQETQYF. DNA of the CDR3: TGTGCCAGCAGTCGGGGACAGGGACAAGAGACCCAGTACTTC.

This clonotype was found many times. This sequence joins TRBV27 and TRBJ2-7, with D unclear. CDR1 MNHEY and CDR2 SMNVEV come from the germline V gene (reference sequence). Trimming shortened V by 5 bases and J by 3 bases, and 8 bases separated the two germline ends. The CDR3 has 12 amino acids. CDR3 bases: TGTGCCAGCAGTACATCAGGCTACGAGCAGTACTTC. Protein: CASSTSGYEQYF.

The sample holds many counts of this clonotype. CDR3 sequence (DNA): TGTGCCAGCAGCGGAGGAGGCCTCTTGGACACCGGGGAGCTGTTTTTT. It is translated as CASSGGGLLDTGELFF. The V call is TRBV5-4, the J call TRBJ2-2; TRBD2 is a possible D gene (5 bases). With 4 bases removed from V and 3 bases from J, the gap between germline ends came to 16 bases. Germline V gene sequence: CDR1 SGHNT, CDR2 YYREEE (reference sequence). The CDR3 totals 16 residues. Filled out from reference TRBV5-4 and TRBJ2-2, the complete variable domain reads ETGVTQSPTHLIKTRGQQVTLRCSSQSGHNTVSWYQQALGQGPQFIFQYYREEENGRGNFPPRFSGLQFPNYSSELNVNALELDDSALYLCASSGGGLLDTGELFFGEGSRLTVL.

By share, this clonotype counts as medium-sized (0.01 to 0.1%). The chain recombines TRBV12-3 or TRBV12-4 with TRBJ1-5; no definite D call. The CDR3 sequence is 14 residues long. Trimming removed 7 bases at V and 0 bases at J, with 10 bases between. CDR3 residues: CASTLGSSNQPQHF. The DNA for the CDR3 is TGTGCCAGCACCTTAGGGTCTAGCAATCAGCCCCAGCATTTT.

This clonotype was recorded many times. The chain recombines TRBV9 with TRBJ1-1; the match to TRBD1 covers 8 bases. The CDR3 consists of 18 residues. Germline CDR1 SGDLS, CDR2 YYNGEE. J lost 1 base, V lost 0 bases, and 11 bases had no gene match. The CDR3: CASSVAHPGGIRNTEAFF. The CDR3 DNA follows: TGTGCCAGCAGCGTAGCTCATCCAGGGGGCATAAGGAACACTGAAGCTTTCTTT.

This clonotype is medium-sized within its sample. V is TRBV29-1 and J is TRBJ1-1; a possible D gene is TRBD1 (6 bases). Trimming left V 7 bases short and J 3 bases short, with 6 bases between. This CDR3 spans 10 amino acids. Germline lookup yields CDR1 SQVTM and CDR2 ANQGSEA. The CDR3 loop is CSDRDTEAFF. In DNA form, the CDR3 reads TGCAGCGACAGGGACACTGAAGCTTTCTTT.

This chain links TRBV7-9 with TRBJ1-1; a possible D gene is TRBD1 (6 bases). V dropped 6 bases and J dropped 5 bases, with 13 bases sitting between them. From germline, CDR1 is SEHNR and CDR2 FQNEAQ (reference sequence). This CDR3 contains 13 residues. CDR3 protein: CASRITGLTEAFF. In nucleotides, the CDR3 is TGTGCCAGCAGAATAACAGGGCTTACTGAAGCTTTCTTT.

The rearrangement links TRBV5-4 to TRBJ2-7; TRBD2 aligns across 9 bases. CDR1 is SGHNT and CDR2 is YYREEE in the germline V gene (reference sequence). The CDR3 consists of 16 residues. Trimming at V came to 4 bases and at J to 2 bases, leaving 10 bases not matched to a gene. In nucleotides, the CDR3 is TGTGCCAGCAGCCTTCCAGCGGGGGGCTCCCCCTACGAGCAGTACTTC. This codes for CASSLPAGGSPYEQYF.

This clonotype appeared a single time. This chain uses TRBV27 with TRBJ1-6, with a tentative D call TRBD1 (5 bases). CDR1 is MNHEY and CDR2 is SMNVEV in the germline V gene (reference sequence). The CDR3 loop spans 14 amino acids. V dropped 2 bases and J dropped 14 bases, with 16 bases sitting between them. CDR3 nucleotide sequence: TGTGCCAGCAGTTTAAGGGCCGGGGGATCAACCCTCCACTTT. Residues: CASSLRAGGSTLHF.

This clonotype was detected many times. The CDR3 DNA reads TGTGCCAGCAGTGAAGAGGGCGGGCATGGCTACACCTTC. Translation: CASSEEGGHGYTF. The rearrangement joins TRBV2 to TRBJ1-2, with D unresolved. The CDR3 sequence is 13 residues long. Germline V gene data show CDR1 as SNHLY and CDR2 as FYNNEI. The V end was cut by 1 base, the J end by 6 bases, with 9 bases between.